This TCR beta chain comes out of a study of blood T cell repertoires in COVID-19. In the original analysis: Amplification with reference gene primers provided the estimates of nucleated cell counts. Generated by immunoSEQ multiplex PCR, the TCRdb table keeps only in-frame clones and is missing some. V, J and clone size reflect that table, while D and trimming were determined from the DNA. This table holds tens of thousands of clones, 85% to 90% found once. With 6 bases removed from V and 0 bases from J, the gap between germline ends came to 9 bases. From germline, CDR1 is MDHEN and CDR2 SYDVKM. The CDR3 has 14 amino acids.

Sequences were obtained from peripheral blood. The clonotype was recovered from a man aged 60 to 69 with acute or convalescent COVID-19. This rearrangement joins TRBV28 to TRBJ1-5; weak D call: TRBD1 (5 bases). This CDR3 reads CASSPRDSNQPQHF. In nucleotides, the CDR3 is TGTGCCAGCAGCCCCAGGGATAGCAATCAGCCCCAGCATTTT.